This T cell receptor beta chain was recorded in a study of shared clonotypes between healthy human individuals. The CDR3 has 13 amino acids. V shed 11 bases, J shed 5 bases, and the junction held 4 bases outside the gene matches. Germline V CDR1 and CDR2: SNHLY, FYNNEI. Method: immunoSEQ multiplex PCR; TCRdb's copy keeps in-frame clones and lacks some. The sample contains 2 million to 2.5 million clones, 85% to 95% of which appear only once. The chain links TRBV2 to TRBJ2-3; 13 nucleotides agree with TRBD2. The TCR originated in a man between 18 and 29 years old in good health. Some clones in this sample may be carry-over from other donors' samples. Source material: naive CD4+ T cells from PBMCs. The sample's subset: CD45RA+ positively selected. The CDR3 region is CAGGLAGQDTQYF. CDR3 sequence (DNA): TGTGCCGGGGGACTAGCGGGACAAGATACGCAGTATTTT.